The rows below give T cell receptor beta chains drawn from one sample of a study of CD8 T cells in ankylosing spondylitis. TCRdb recomputed calls from the 5' RACE reads with MiXCR, one row per CDR3 protein. Of about 390,000 distinct CDR3 sequences listed, more than 20% were seen once; the top ten hold 16%. Sample: blood, either unsorted or a sorted T cell fraction (not recorded which). These receptors were collected from a male donor with ankylosing spondylitis. CDR3s include the opening cysteine and the closing phenylalanine or tryptophan. The D gene is left open where the match is weak. Size values are once, few and many counts, or a class for expanded clones, and some rows have none.

v_gene	d_gene	j_gene	abundance	CDR3nt	CDR3aa
TRBV2	-	TRBJ2-7	many	TGTGCCAGCAGTGAAATCGGGTACGAGCAGTACTTC	CASSEIGYEQYF
TRBV28	TRBD2	TRBJ2-7	-	TGTGCCAGCAGTTTAATGGGGGAGGGGTCCTACGAGCAGTACTTC	CASSLMGEGSYEQYF
TRBV19	TRBD1	TRBJ2-2	-	TGTGCCAGTTGGAGAGGGGGCCACTCCGGGGAGCTGTTTTTT	CASWRGGHSGELFF
TRBV28	-	TRBJ1-1	-	TGTGCCAGCAGTTTTTTCCCCATCCTCCGGACGGTAAACACTGAAGCTTTCTTT	CASSFFPILRTVNTEAFF
TRBV6-6	TRBD1	TRBJ1-2	-	TGTGCCACCCTCACATATCAGGGGGATGGCTACACCTTC	CATLTYQGDGYTF
TRBV20-1	TRBD2	TRBJ2-3	-	TGCAGTGCTAGAGGACTAGCGGGAGGCGGCACACAACCCGATACGCAGTATTTT	CSARGLAGGGTQPDTQYF
TRBV3-1	-	TRBJ2-1	few	TGTGCCAGCAGCCAAGCCCGGGGGGAGCAGTTCTTC	CASSQARGEQFF
TRBV2	-	TRBJ2-2	few	TGTGCCAGCAGTCTTCTATTGAACACCGGGGAGCTGTTTTTT	CASSLLLNTGELFF
TRBV15	-	TRBJ2-1	-	TGTGCCACCAGCGGGAGACAGTCTTATGAGCAGTTCTTC	CATSGRQSYEQFF
TRBV6-4	TRBD2	TRBJ2-7	few	TGTGCCAGCAGTGGGCTTAAAGCGGGGAGAAGTATTTACGAGCAGTACTTC	CASSGLKAGRSIYEQYF
TRBV6-2/TRBV6-3	-	TRBJ2-3	few	TGTGCCAGCAGCCCCACCGGGGGTACGCAGTATTTT	CASSPTGGTQYF
TRBV2	-	TRBJ1-1	-	TGTGCCACGTCAAGAGGGATGAACACTGAAGCTTTCTTT	CATSRGMNTEAFF
TRBV28	-	TRBJ1-5	-	TGTGCCAGCAGTTCTGGATTGCAGGGTACTCAGCCCCAGCATTTT	CASSSGLQGTQPQHF
TRBV7-6	TRBD2	TRBJ2-2	-	TGTGCCAGCAGCCCGGGACTAGCGGGAACCTACGCGAACACCGGGGAGCTGTTTTTT	CASSPGLAGTYANTGELFF
TRBV24-1	TRBD1	TRBJ2-6	few	TGTGCCACCAGTGATTCGAGACAGGGCCCCGGGGCCAACGTCCTGACTTTC	CATSDSRQGPGANVLTF
TRBV5-1	TRBD1	TRBJ2-2	few	TGCGCCAGCAGCCCAAGCGGGACAGGGGCATCCGGGGAGCTGTTTTTT	CASSPSGTGASGELFF
TRBV12-3/TRBV12-4	-	TRBJ1-5	-	TGTGCCAGCAGTTTAAGGGGACCGCACAAGCCCCAGCATTTT	CASSLRGPHKPQHF
TRBV7-7	TRBD2	TRBJ2-1	-	TGTGCTAGCAGCCCTAGCTCTAGCGGGAGGGCCAAAAATGAGCAGTTCTTC	CASSPSSSGRAKNEQFF
TRBV6-5	-	TRBJ1-5	few	TGTGCCAGCAGTTACTCGGGGCGGGATCAGCCCCAGCATTTT	CASSYSGRDQPQHF
TRBV5-6	-	TRBJ1-1	few	TGTGCCAGCAGCTTGGACCTCTGGGGTGAAGCTTTCTTT	CASSLDLWGEAFF
TRBV18	TRBD1	TRBJ1-4	-	TGTGCCAGCTCCCAAGGACAGGAGAATGAAAAACTGTTTTTT	CASSQGQENEKLFF
TRBV5-1	TRBD2	TRBJ2-3	many	TGCGCCAGCAGCCAAGGGACTAGCAGTAACACAGATACGCAGTATTTT	CASSQGTSSNTDTQYF
TRBV2	TRBD2	TRBJ2-5	-	TGTGCCAGCAATAAGCTAGCGGAGGTACAAGAGACCCAGTACTTC	CASNKLAEVQETQYF
TRBV7-8	-	TRBJ2-2	few	TGTGCCAGCAGCTTAACGGTGGGAAGGGGCACCGGGGAGCTGTTTTTT	CASSLTVGRGTGELFF
TRBV4-3	-	TRBJ2-3	many	TGCGCCAGCAGCCAAGAGCTCTCGTTATATACGCAGTATTTT	CASSQELSLYTQYF
TRBV15	-	TRBJ2-1	few	TGTGCCACGGCCGCCGGGTCAATCTACAATGAGCAGTTCTTC	CATAAGSIYNEQFF
TRBV29-1	TRBD2	TRBJ2-4	-	TGCAGCGTTGCCGGGACTAGGCGTTTGGCTTCCAAAAACATTCAGTACTTC	CSVAGTRRLASKNIQYF
TRBV20-1	-	TRBJ1-4	-	TGCAGTGCTAGACAACTTAGGGAAAAACTGTTTTTT	CSARQLREKLFF
TRBV12-3/TRBV12-4	-	TRBJ1-5	-	TGTGCCAGCACAGGGGTTAGCAATCAGCCCCAGCATTTT	CASTGVSNQPQHF
TRBV4-2	-	TRBJ2-7	few	TGTGCCAGCAGGCTGGCGGACACGAGCTCCTACGAGCAGTACTTC	CASRLADTSSYEQYF
TRBV18	TRBD1	TRBJ1-5	-	TGTGCCAGCTCACCCGGGACAGGGACGGGCAATCAGCCCCAGCATTTT	CASSPGTGTGNQPQHF
TRBV3-1	-	TRBJ1-1	-	TGTGCCAGCAGCCAAGATGGGCAAGTCGGCACTGAAGCTTTCTTT	CASSQDGQVGTEAFF
TRBV7-3	TRBD2	TRBJ2-1	few	TGTGCCAGCAGCTTAAGGGAACTAGCGGGAGACAATGAGCAGTTCTTC	CASSLRELAGDNEQFF
TRBV6-2/TRBV6-3	-	TRBJ2-7	-	TGTGCCAGCAACCCCTGGACTCGCTCCGGCGCCTACGAGCAGTACTTC	CASNPWTRSGAYEQYF
TRBV2	TRBD2	TRBJ2-7	-	TGTGCCAGCACCGAACAATTAGCGGGAGCATCCTACGAGCAGTACTTC	CASTEQLAGASYEQYF
TRBV12-3/TRBV12-4	-	TRBJ1-1	few	TGTGCCAGCAGTCGTACTGGCTACAGGAGGCGGGAAGCTTTCTTT	CASSRTGYRRREAFF
TRBV6-1	TRBD1	TRBJ2-2	-	TGTGCCAGTCACGCGACAGGGATCACCGGGGAGCTGTTTTTT	CASHATGITGELFF
TRBV4-2	-	TRBJ2-5	-	TGTGCCAGCAGCCAAGCGACAAGCCAGACCCAGTACTTC	CASSQATSQTQYF
TRBV7-8	-	TRBJ2-5	-	TGTGCCAGCAGCCAAGCTCCCGAGAAAGAGACCCAGTACTTC	CASSQAPEKETQYF
TRBV29-1	-	TRBJ2-5	-	TGCAGCGTCGAAACGGGAGAGACCCAGTACTTC	CSVETGETQYF
TRBV20-1	-	TRBJ2-1	few	TGCAGTGCTAGGGGGTGGTCTCGGGATGAGCAGTTCTTC	CSARGWSRDEQFF